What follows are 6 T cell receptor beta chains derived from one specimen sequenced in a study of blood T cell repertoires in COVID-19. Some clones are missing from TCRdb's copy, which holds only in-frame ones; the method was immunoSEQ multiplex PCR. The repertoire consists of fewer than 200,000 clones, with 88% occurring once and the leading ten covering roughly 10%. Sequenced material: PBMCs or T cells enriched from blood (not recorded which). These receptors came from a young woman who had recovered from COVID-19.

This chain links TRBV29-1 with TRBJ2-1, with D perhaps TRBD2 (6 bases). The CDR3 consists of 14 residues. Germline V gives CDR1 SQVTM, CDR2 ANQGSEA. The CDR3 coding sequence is TGCAGTTCGAAAGGGCGGGGAAACTACAATGAGCAGTTCTTC. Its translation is CSSKGRGNYNEQFF.

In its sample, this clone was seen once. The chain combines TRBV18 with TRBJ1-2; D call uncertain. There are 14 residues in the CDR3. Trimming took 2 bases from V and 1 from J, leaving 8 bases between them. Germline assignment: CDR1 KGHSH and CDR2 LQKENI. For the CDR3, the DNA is TGTGCCAGCTCACCAGAGGATTATAACTATGGCTACACCTTC. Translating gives CASSPEDYNYGYTF.

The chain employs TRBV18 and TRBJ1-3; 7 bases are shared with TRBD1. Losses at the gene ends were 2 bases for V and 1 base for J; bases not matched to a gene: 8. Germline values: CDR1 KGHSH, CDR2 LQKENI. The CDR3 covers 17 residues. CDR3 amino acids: CASSPSFTGVSGNTIYF. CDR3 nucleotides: TGTGCCAGCTCACCAAGCTTTACAGGGGTTTCTGGAAACACCATATATTTT.

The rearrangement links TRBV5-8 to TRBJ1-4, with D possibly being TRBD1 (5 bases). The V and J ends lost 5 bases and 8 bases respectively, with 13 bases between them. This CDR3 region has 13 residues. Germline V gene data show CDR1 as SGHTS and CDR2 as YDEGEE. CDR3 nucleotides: TGTGCCAGCAGTTTAGGAAGGGGAGAAAAACTGTTTTTT. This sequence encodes CASSLGRGEKLFF.

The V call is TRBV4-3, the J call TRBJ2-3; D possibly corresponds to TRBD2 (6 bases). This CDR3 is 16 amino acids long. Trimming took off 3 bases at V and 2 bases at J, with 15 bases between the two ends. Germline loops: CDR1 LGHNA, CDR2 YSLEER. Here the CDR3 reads CASSQGAGMHTDTQYF. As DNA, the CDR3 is TGCGCCAGCAGCCAGGGCGCGGGGATGCACACAGATACGCAGTATTTT.

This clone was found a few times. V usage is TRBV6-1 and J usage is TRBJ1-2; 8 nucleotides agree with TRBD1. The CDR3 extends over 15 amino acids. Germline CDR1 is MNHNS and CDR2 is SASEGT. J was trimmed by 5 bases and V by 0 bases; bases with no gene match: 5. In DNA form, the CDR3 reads TGTGCCAGCAGTGAAGCAGAGGACAGGGCGTATGGCTACACCTTC. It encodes CASSEAEDRAYGYTF.